This TCR beta chain stems from a study of shared clonotypes between healthy human individuals. Study background: Each donor had three CD4 naive, three CD4 memory, two CD8 naive and one CD8 memory plate. The study, taken as a whole, reports: The study drew on few donors, limiting represented genetic and exposure-history diversity.

As concerns this clone: No antigen is known for it.

CDR1 and CDR2 from the germline V gene are KGHSH and LQKENI. The V end lost 6 bases, the J end lost 3 bases, and 12 bases lay between the germline ends. This CDR3 contains 15 residues. Clones were sequenced by immunoSEQ multiplex PCR, and TCRdb holds only the in-frame ones, with some missing. Here the sample spans roughly 2.5 million clones, around nine tenths being singletons. V usage is TRBV18 and J usage is TRBJ2-6, with a weak D call TRBD1 (5 bases). The receptor's source is a man between 18 and 35 years old in good health. Specimen: naive CD4+ T cells sorted from blood. Sample subset: CD45RA+ positively selected. CDR3 in amino acids: CASSLQANGANVLTF. The CDR3 region has the DNA TGTGCCAGCTCCCTACAGGCGAATGGGGCCAACGTCCTGACTTTC.